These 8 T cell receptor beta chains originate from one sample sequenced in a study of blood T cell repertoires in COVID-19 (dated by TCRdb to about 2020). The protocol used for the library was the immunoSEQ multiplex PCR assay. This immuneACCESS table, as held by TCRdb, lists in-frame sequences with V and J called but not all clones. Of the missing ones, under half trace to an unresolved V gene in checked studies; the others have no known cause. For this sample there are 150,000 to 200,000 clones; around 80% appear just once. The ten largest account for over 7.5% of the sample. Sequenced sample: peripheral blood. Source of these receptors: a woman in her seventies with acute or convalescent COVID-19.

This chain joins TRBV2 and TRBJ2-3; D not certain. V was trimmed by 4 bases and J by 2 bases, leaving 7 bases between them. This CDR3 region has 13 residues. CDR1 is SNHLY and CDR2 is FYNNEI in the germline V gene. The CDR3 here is CASSGPYTDTQYF. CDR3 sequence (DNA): TGTGCCAGCAGTGGGCCGTACACAGATACGCAGTATTTT.

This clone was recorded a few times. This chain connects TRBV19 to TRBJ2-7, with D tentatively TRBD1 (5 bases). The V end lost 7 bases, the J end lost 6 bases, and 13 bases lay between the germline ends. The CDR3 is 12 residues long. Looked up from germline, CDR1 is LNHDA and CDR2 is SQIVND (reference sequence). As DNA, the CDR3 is TGTGCCAGTATAGACAGCCAGCGCGAGCAGTACTTC. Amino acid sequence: CASIDSQREQYF.

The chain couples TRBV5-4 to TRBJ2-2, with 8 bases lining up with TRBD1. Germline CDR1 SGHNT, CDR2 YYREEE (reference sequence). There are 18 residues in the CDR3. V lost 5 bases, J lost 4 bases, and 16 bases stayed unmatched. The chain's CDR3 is CASSKLGSRGRSTGELFF. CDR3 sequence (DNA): TGTGCCAGCAGTAAACTGGGGTCCAGGGGGCGAAGCACCGGGGAGCTGTTTTTT.

In DNA, the CDR3 is TGCGCCAGCAGCTTGGGTAGCGGGACAGGGGGCGGGGATGAGCAGTTCTTC. It specifies CASSLGSGTGGGDEQFF. The chain has TRBV5-1 and TRBJ2-1; 12 bases are a match to TRBD1. Germline CDR1 reads SGHRS; CDR2 reads YFSETQ. This CDR3 spans 17 amino acids. V was pared by 0 bases and J by 8 bases, with 9 bases of the junction left unmatched.

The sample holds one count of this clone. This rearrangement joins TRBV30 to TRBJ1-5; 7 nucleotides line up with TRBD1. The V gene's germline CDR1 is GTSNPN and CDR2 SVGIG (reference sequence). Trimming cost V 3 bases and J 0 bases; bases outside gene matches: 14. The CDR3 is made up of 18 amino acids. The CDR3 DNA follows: TGTGCCTGGAGCCCGGGCAGGGGGAAGGGTTATAGCAATCAGCCCCAGCATTTT. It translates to CAWSPGRGKGYSNQPQHF.

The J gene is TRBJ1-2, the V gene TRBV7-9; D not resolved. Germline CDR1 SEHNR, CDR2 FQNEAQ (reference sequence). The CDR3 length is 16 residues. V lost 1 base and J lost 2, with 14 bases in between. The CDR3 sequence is CASSLVSGPKNYGYTF. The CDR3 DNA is TGTGCCAGCAGCTTAGTTTCTGGGCCGAAGAACTATGGCTACACCTTC.

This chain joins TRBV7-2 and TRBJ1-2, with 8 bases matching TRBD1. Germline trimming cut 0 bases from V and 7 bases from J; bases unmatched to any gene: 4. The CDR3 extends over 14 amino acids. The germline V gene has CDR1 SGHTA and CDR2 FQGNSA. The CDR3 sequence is CASSLATGAGGYTF. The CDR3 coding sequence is TGTGCCAGCAGCTTAGCGACAGGGGCTGGTGGCTACACCTTC.

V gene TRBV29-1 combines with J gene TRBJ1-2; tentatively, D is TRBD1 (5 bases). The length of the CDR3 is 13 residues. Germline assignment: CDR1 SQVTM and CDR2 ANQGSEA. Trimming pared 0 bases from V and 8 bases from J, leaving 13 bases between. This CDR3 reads CSVEDRREGGYTF. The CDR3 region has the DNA TGCAGCGTTGAAGATCGCAGGGAGGGAGGCTACACCTTC.